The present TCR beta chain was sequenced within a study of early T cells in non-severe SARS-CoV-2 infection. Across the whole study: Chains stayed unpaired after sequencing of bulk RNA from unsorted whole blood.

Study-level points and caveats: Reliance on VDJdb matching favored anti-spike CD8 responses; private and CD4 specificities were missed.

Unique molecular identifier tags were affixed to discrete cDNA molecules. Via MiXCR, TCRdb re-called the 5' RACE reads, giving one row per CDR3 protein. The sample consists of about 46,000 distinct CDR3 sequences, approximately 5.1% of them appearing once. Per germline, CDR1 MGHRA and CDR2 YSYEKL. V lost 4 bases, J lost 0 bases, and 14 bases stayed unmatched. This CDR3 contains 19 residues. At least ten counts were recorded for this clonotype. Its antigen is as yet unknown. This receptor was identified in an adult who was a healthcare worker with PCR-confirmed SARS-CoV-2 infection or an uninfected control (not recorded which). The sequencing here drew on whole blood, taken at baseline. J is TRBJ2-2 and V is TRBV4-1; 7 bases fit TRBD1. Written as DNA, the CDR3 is TGCGCCAGCAGCCGGACACCTGCTAGACAGGGCACGAACACCGGGGAGCTGTTTTTT. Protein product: CASSRTPARQGTNTGELFF.